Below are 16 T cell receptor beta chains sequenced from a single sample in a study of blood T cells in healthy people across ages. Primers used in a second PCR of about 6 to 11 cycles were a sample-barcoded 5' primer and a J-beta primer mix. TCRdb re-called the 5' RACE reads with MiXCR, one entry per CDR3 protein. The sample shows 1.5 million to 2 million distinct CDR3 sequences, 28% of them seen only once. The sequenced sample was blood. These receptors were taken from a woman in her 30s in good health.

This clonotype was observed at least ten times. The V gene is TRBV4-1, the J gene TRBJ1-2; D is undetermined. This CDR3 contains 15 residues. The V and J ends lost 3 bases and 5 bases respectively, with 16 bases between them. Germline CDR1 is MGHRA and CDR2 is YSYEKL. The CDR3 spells CASSHRGRQLYGYTF. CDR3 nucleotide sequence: TGCGCCAGCAGCCACCGAGGGAGACAACTATATGGCTACACCTTC.

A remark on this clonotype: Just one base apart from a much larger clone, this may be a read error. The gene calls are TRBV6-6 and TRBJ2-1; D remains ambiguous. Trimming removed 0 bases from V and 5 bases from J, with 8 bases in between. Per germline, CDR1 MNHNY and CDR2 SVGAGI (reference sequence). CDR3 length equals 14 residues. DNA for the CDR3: TGTGCCAGCAGTTACTCGACCGTACACAATGAGCAGTTCTTC. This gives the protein CASSYSTVHNEQFF.

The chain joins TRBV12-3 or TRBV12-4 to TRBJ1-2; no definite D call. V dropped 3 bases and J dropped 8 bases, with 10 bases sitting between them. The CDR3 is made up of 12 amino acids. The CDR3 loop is CASSFRVDGYTF. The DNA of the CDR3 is TGTGCCAGCAGTTTTAGGGTAGACGGCTACACCTTC.

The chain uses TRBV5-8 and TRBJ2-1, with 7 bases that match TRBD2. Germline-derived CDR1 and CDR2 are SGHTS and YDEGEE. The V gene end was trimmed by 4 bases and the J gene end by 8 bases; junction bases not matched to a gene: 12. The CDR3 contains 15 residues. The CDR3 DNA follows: TGTGCCAGCAGCCCGGACGATGCGGGAGCGTATGAGCAGTTCTTC. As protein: CASSPDDAGAYEQFF. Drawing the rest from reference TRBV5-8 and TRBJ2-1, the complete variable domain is EAGVTQSPTHLIKTRGQQATLRCSPISGHTSVYWYQQALGLGLQFLLWYDEGEERNRGNFPPRFSGRQFPNYSSELNVNALELEDSALYLCASSPDDAGAYEQFFGPGTRLTVL.

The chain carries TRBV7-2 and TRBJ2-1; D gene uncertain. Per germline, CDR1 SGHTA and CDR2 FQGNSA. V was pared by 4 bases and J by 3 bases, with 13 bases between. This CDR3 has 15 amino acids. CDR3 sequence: CASSWTRNYYNEQFF. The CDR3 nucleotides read TGTGCCAGCAGCTGGACCCGGAATTACTACAATGAGCAGTTCTTC. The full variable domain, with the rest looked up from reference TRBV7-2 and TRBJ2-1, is GAGVSQSPSNKVTEKGKDVELRCDPISGHTALYWYRQSLGQGLEFLIYFQGNSAPDKSGLPSDRFSAERTGGSVSTLTIQRTQQEDSAVYLCASSWTRNYYNEQFFGPGTRLTVL.

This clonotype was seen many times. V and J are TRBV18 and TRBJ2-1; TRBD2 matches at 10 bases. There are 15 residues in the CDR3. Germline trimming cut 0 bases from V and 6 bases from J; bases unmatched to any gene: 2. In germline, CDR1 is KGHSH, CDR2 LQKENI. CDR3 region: CASSPPSSGGNEQFF. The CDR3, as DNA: TGTGCCAGCTCACCACCGTCTAGCGGGGGCAATGAGCAGTTCTTC.

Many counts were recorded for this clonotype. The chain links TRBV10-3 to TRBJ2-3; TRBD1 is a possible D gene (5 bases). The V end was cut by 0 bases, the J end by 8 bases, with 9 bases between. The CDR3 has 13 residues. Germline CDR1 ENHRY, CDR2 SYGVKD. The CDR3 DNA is TGTGCCATCAGTGAGTCCTCAGGGATTACGCAGTATTTT. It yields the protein CAISESSGITQYF.

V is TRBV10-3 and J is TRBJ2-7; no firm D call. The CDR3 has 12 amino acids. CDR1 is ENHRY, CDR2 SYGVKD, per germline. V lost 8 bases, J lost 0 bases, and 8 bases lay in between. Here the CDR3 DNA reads TGTGCCATCGCAGCTAACTCCTACGAGCAGTACTTC. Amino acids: CAIAANSYEQYF.

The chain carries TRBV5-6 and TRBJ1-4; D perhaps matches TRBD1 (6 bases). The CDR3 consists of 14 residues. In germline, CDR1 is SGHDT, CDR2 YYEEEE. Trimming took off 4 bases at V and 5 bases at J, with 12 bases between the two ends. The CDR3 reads CASSMGQFNEKLFF. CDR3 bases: TGTGCCAGCAGCATGGGACAATTCAATGAAAAACTGTTTTTT.

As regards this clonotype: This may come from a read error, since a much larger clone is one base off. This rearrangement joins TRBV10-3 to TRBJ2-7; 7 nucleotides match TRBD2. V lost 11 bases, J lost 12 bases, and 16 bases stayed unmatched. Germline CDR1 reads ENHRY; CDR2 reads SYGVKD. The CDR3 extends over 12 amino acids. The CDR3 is CASGRGVDIRYF. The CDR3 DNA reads TGTGCCTCGGGGAGGGGAGTGGACATTCGGTACTTC.

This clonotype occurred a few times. CDR3 sequence (DNA): TGTGCCACCTCTAGGACGGGTAACACCGGGGAGCTGTTTTTT. Protein: CATSRTGNTGELFF. The chain carries TRBV24-1 and TRBJ2-2, with D unresolved. Trimming shortened V by 9 bases and J by 2 bases, and 12 bases separated the two germline ends. Germline values: CDR1 KGHDR, CDR2 SFDVKD. The CDR3 covers 14 residues.

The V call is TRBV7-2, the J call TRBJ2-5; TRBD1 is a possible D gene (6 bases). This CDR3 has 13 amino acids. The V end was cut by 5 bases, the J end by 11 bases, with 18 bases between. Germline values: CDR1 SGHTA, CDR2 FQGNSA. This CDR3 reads CASSPAQGYQQYF. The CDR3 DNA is TGTGCCAGCAGCCCCGCTCAGGGGTACCAGCAGTACTTC.

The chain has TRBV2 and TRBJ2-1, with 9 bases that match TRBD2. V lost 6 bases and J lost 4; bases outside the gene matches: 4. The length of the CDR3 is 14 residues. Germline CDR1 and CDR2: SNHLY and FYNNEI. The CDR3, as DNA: TGTGCCAGCAGGTCTAGCGGGGTATACAATGAGCAGTTCTTC. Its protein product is CASRSSGVYNEQFF.

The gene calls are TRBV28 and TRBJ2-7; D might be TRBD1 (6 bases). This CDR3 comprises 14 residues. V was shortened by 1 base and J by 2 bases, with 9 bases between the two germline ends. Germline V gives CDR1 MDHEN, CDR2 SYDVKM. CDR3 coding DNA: TGTGCCAGCAGTTTATTTGGGGGCCCCTACGAGCAGTACTTC. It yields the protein CASSLFGGPYEQYF.

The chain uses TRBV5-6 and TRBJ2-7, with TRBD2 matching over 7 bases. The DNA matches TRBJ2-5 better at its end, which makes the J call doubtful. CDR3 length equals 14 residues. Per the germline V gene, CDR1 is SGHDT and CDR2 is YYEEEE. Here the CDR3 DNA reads TGTGCCAGCAGCTTGGCAGCGGGGACGGGGACCCAGTACTTC. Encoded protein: CASSLAAGTGTQYF.

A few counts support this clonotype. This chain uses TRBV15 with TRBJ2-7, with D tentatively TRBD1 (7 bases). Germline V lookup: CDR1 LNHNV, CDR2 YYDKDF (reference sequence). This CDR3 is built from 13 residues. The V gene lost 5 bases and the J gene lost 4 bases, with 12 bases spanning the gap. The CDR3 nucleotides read TGTGCCACCAGCTCCCAGGGGGGATACGAGCAGTACTTC. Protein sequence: CATSSQGGYEQYF.